This T cell receptor (beta chain) was documented in a study of T-cell reconstitution after alpha-beta-depleted transplantation in children. This clonotype appeared a few times. Preparation of the TCRbeta library used unique molecular identifiers. TCRdb reprocessed the PCR reads with MiXCR, giving one entry per CDR3 protein. The table has about 100,000 distinct CDR3 sequences, 5% to 7% seen once. There are 16 residues in the CDR3. Trimming cost V 6 bases and J 2 bases, with 18 bases left between them. Germline CDR1 is SNHLY and CDR2 is FYNNEI. This receptor was taken from a male patient between 2 and 9 years old who had a stem cell transplant for acute lymphoblastic leukemia, so the T cells may come from the graft donor. The sample consisted of PBMCs, mostly from graft donor cells, taken 360 days after TCRalphabeta/CD19-depleted stem cell transplant. The chain links TRBV2 to TRBJ2-3, with D possibly TRBD1 on 5 matching bases. The CDR3 spells CASRSSMTAHTDTQYF. The CDR3 region has the DNA TGTGCCAGCAGGAGCAGTATGACAGCTCACACAGATACGCAGTATTTT.